The clone carrying this TCR beta chain was detected many times. The junction departs from the called germline gene at one end, perhaps through a read error. In germline, CDR1 is SQVTM, CDR2 ANQGSEA. This CDR3 comprises 11 residues. This specimen belongs to a study of blood T cells in healthy people across ages. With a J-beta primer mix and a sample-barcoded 5' primer, a second PCR ran 7 to 11 cycles. TCRdb re-derived calls from the 5' RACE reads in MiXCR, one entry per CDR3 protein. There are under 800,000 distinct CDR3 sequences in the sample; roughly 20% occur only once, and under 4% lies in the top ten.

The TCR was taken from a man in his 70s in good health. V gene TRBV29-1 combines with J gene TRBJ1-2; no definite D call. Sequencing input: blood. CDR3 sequence (DNA): TGCAGCGTCGAAGGATTGGATGGCTACACCTTC. Translated, it gives CSVEGLDGYTF. The whole variable domain, filled in from reference TRBV29-1 and TRBJ1-2, reads SAVISQKPSRDICQRGTSLTIQCQVDSQVTMMFWYRQQPGQSLTLIATANQGSEATYESGFVIDKFPISRPNLTFSTLTVSNMSPEDSSIYLCSVEGLDGYTFGSGTRLTVV.